The 21 T cell receptor beta chains presented below share a single source sample, sequenced in a study of molecular identifiers for immune sequencing clone quantification. TCRdb reprocessed the PCR reads with MiXCR, giving one entry per CDR3 protein. The sample lists 300,000 to 400,000 distinct CDR3 sequences, under 25% seen once, with 0.7% to 0.95% in the top ten. The sequencing input was naive CD8+ T cells from blood, with Jurkat cell RNA spiked in. The subset: FACS-sorted CD8+CD4-CCR7+CD45RA+ naive T cells. All receptors come from a human donor in good health. Some libraries in this study had Jurkat cell RNA spiked in.

The chain has TRBV7-9 and TRBJ1-2; maybe TRBD1 (6 bases). Per germline, CDR1 SEHNR and CDR2 FQNEAQ (reference sequence). V was trimmed by 5 bases and J by 0 bases, leaving 19 bases between them. The CDR3 covers 17 residues. Here the CDR3 reads CASSPLWGGAANYGYTF. DNA for the CDR3: TGTGCCAGCAGCCCCCTCTGGGGGGGCGCAGCTAACTATGGCTACACCTTC.

Only a few counts were recorded for this clonotype. The chain has TRBV3-1 and TRBJ2-7; D ambiguous. Germline CDR1 and CDR2: LGHDT and YNNKEL (reference sequence). The CDR3 length is 16 residues. V was pared by 0 bases and J by 6 bases, with 18 bases between. CDR3 nucleotides: TGTGCCAGCAGCCAAGATCTTGCGATTCGGCCTCCCGAGCAGTACTTC. Residues: CASSQDLAIRPPEQYF.

Notes on this clonotype: Since a much larger clone is just one base distant, this may be a read error. The rearrangement uses TRBV6-2 or TRBV6-3 and TRBJ1-1; D not certain. Looked up from germline, CDR1 is MNHEY and CDR2 is SVGEGT. Trimming cost V 2 bases and J 3 bases, with 7 bases left between them. CDR3 length: 13 residues. CDR3 sequence reads: CASSYQMDTEAFF. CDR3 in DNA: TGTGCCAGCAGTTACCAGATGGACACTGAAGCTTTCTTT.

The CDR3 coding sequence is TGTGCCAGCAACTCAGACGCGGGACAACCAGGCAATCAGCCCCAGCATTTT. Translation gives CASNSDAGQPGNQPQHF. The chain combines TRBV7-2 with TRBJ1-5; maybe TRBD1 (6 bases). CDR3 length equals 17 residues. Germline CDR1 reads SGHTA; CDR2 reads FQGNSA. V lost 7 bases and J lost 2, with 21 bases in between.

This clonotype was detected only a few times. This rearrangement joins TRBV12-3 or TRBV12-4 to TRBJ1-5; D may be TRBD1 (5 bases). CDR3 size: 15 residues. The ends were cut back, 7 bases at V and 0 bases at J, with 13 bases in the middle. The CDR3 is CASTEGRTSNQPQHF. DNA for the CDR3: TGTGCCAGCACCGAGGGACGGACTAGCAATCAGCCCCAGCATTTT.

This sequence joins TRBV12-3 or TRBV12-4 and TRBJ2-7, with D possibly matching TRBD1 (5 bases). The V end was cut by 7 bases, the J end by 2 bases, with 18 bases between. There are 15 residues in the CDR3. The DNA of the CDR3 is TGTGCCAGCACCCCGATGGGGCGGCATCCCTACGAGCAGTACTTC. Translating it yields CASTPMGRHPYEQYF.

In DNA form, the CDR3 reads TGTGCCAGCAGCCCCTTTACTAGCGGAAGGGCCGCAGATACGCAGTATTTT. This codes for CASSPFTSGRAADTQYF. V gene TRBV9 combines with J gene TRBJ2-3; the match to TRBD2 covers 8 bases. Trimming at V came to 4 bases and at J to 4 bases, leaving 14 bases not matched to a gene. Looked up from germline, CDR1 is SGDLS and CDR2 is YYNGEE. CDR3 length equals 17 residues.

This clonotype was recorded many times. The chain joins TRBV5-4 to TRBJ2-5; D is unresolved. The germline gives CDR1 SGHNT, CDR2 YYREEE (reference sequence). Trimming shortened V by 0 bases and J by 0 bases, and 6 bases separated the two germline ends. The CDR3 loop spans 14 amino acids. The CDR3 coding sequence is TGTGCCAGCAGCTTGGCGGATAACCAAGAGACCCAGTACTTC. Protein sequence: CASSLADNQETQYF.

The V gene is TRBV11-3, the J gene TRBJ2-2, with D perhaps matching TRBD2 (5 bases). Germline CDR1 reads SGHNT; CDR2 reads YENEEA. With 6 bases removed from V and 9 bases from J, the gap between germline ends came to 20 bases. CDR3 size: 15 residues. CDR3 DNA: TGTGCCAGCAGTTTCCCGCGGAGGTTGCACAGGGAGCTGTTTTTT. It encodes CASSFPRRLHRELFF.

This chain joins TRBV14 and TRBJ1-4, with D uncertain. Trimming cost V 4 bases and J 8 bases, with 17 bases left between them. This CDR3 is built from 15 residues. Germline CDR1 is SGHDN and CDR2 is FVKESK. CDR3 amino acids: CASSREQHLVEKLFF. The DNA of the CDR3 is TGTGCCAGCAGCCGTGAACAGCATCTCGTGGAAAAACTGTTTTTT.

This sequence joins TRBV7-6 and TRBJ2-7, with 10 bases identical to TRBD2. The CDR3 spans 15 residues. After removal of 5 bases from V and 1 base from J, the junction contained 5 bases not matched to a gene. Germline CDR1 is SGHVS and CDR2 is FNYEAQ. CDR3 region: CASSTSGVLSYEQYF. In DNA form, the CDR3 reads TGTGCCAGCAGCACTAGCGGGGTTTTATCCTACGAGCAGTACTTC.

V is TRBV20-1 and J is TRBJ2-3, with D uncertain. This CDR3 has 17 residues. Germline V CDR1 and CDR2: DFQATT, SNEGSKA (reference sequence). Deletions cut 0 bases from V and 2 bases from J, with 18 bases between. This chain's CDR3 is CSARDLRASRITDTQYF. CDR3 in DNA: TGCAGTGCTAGAGATCTTCGAGCCTCCCGAATCACAGATACGCAGTATTTT.

This clonotype was counted at least ten times. V and J are TRBV29-1 and TRBJ1-2, with D possibly matching TRBD1 (5 bases). Germline CDR1 reads SQVTM; CDR2 reads ANQGSEA. The CDR3 spans 11 residues. The CDR3 loop is CNERGYYGYTF. CDR3 coding DNA: TGCAACGAAAGGGGTTACTATGGCTACACCTTC.

The genes are TRBV4-1 and TRBJ2-3; 8 positions match TRBD1. CDR3 size: 13 residues. Germline V gene sequence: CDR1 MGHRA, CDR2 YSYEKL. In nucleotides, the CDR3 is TGCGTTAGCAGCCAGACAGGGGATGGGACGCAGTATTTT. Its translation: CVSSQTGDGTQYF.

To note about this clonotype: The germline gene is not matched at one end of the junction; a read error may be the cause. V usage is TRBV12-3 or TRBV12-4 and J usage is TRBJ2-1; 10 nucleotides line up with TRBD1. The CDR3 is 14 residues long. CDR3 loop: CASSPDRGLDEQIF. The CDR3 DNA reads as TGTGCCAGCAGTCCAGACAGGGGGCTCGATGAGCAGATCTTC.

Only a few counts were recorded for this clonotype. Just one base apart from a much larger clone, this may be a read error. This chain uses TRBV29-1 with TRBJ2-5; TRBD2 might be the D (6 bases). The CDR3 spans 13 residues. The V gene's germline CDR1 is SQVTM and CDR2 ANQGSEA. Trimming pared 7 bases from V and 0 bases from J, leaving 12 bases between. CDR3 nucleotides: TGCAGCGCATATAGCGGATACCAAGAGACCCAGTACTTC. Translated, it gives CSAYSGYQETQYF.

This chain uses TRBV10-3 with TRBJ2-3; D is perhaps TRBD1 (5 bases). Germline loops: CDR1 ENHRY, CDR2 SYGVKD. This CDR3 spans 14 amino acids. Trimming removed 3 bases from V and 5 bases from J, with 12 bases in between. CDR3 region: CAISEGVGQDTQYF. The CDR3 coding sequence is TGTGCCATCAGTGAAGGGGTGGGGCAAGATACGCAGTATTTT.

The genes are TRBV19 and TRBJ2-3, with 8 positions matching TRBD2. V shed 3 bases and J 2 bases; nucleotides not matched to a gene: 4. Germline V CDR1 and CDR2: LNHDA, SQIVND (reference sequence). The CDR3 totals 15 residues. The CDR3 bases are TGTGCCAGTAGTATGGGGACTAGGTCCACAGATACGCAGTATTTT. This translates into CASSMGTRSTDTQYF.

This clonotype was counted at least ten times. The V call is TRBV29-1, the J call TRBJ2-6; the D gene could be TRBD1 or TRBD2 (5 bases each). Deletions cut 6 bases from V and 1 base from J, with 16 bases between. The CDR3 loop spans 16 amino acids. Germline V gene lookup returns CDR1 SQVTM and CDR2 ANQGSEA. Written as DNA, the CDR3 is TGCAGCGTCGACAGCGGAAGTTTGTCTGGGGCCAACGTCCTGACTTTC. Residues: CSVDSGSLSGANVLTF.

V is TRBV19 and J is TRBJ2-3, with TRBD2 matching 12 bases. CDR1 and CDR2 from the germline V gene are LNHDA and SQIVND (reference sequence). The J segment lost 5 bases and the V segment lost 7 bases, leaving 4 bases of the junction unmatched. CDR3 size: 14 residues. The CDR3 nucleotides are TGTGCCAGTACAACGGGACTAGCGGGAGATACGCAGTATTTT. Protein: CASTTGLAGDTQYF.

Many counts were recorded for this clonotype. The gene calls are TRBV7-9 and TRBJ2-2; 7 positions match TRBD1. The length of the CDR3 is 17 residues. Germline lookup yields CDR1 SEHNR and CDR2 FQNEAQ (reference sequence). The junction had 6 bases not matched to a gene; V was cut back by 2 bases and J by 0 bases. The CDR3: CASSLLDRAPNTGELFF. DNA of the CDR3: TGTGCCAGCAGCTTACTTGACAGGGCCCCGAACACCGGGGAGCTGTTTTTT.